This TCR beta chain appears in the sequencing data of a study of identical twins. Study observations and caveats: The analysis was cross-sectional rather than longitudinal within donors. Sharing of beta out-of-frame sequences by twins showed a weaker excess. Carriage of fewer insertions was seen in abundant cord blood beta clonotypes, whereas memory repertoires showed none.

This clonotype was seen a handful of times. The antigen is unknown. Trimming stripped 9 bases from V and 2 bases from J, with 11 bases between. Germline-derived CDR1 and CDR2 are MNHNS and SASEGT. There are 12 residues in the CDR3. Unique molecular identifiers were in the cDNA, with template-switch universal primer binding. From the 5' RACE reads, TCRdb called clonotypes with MiXCR, one entry per CDR3 protein. The sample includes fewer than 250,000 distinct CDR3 sequences, approximately 7% of them seen just once. The same data also went into a second study, on yellow fever vaccine responses in identical twins.

The sequencing input was memory (CD45RO+) T cells sorted from blood. The chain combines TRBV6-1 with TRBJ2-7, with D unresolved. The clonotype comes from a young woman in good health. The CDR3 sequence: CASSSFTYEQYF. The CDR3, as DNA: TGTGCCAGTTCCAGCTTTACCTACGAGCAGTACTTC.